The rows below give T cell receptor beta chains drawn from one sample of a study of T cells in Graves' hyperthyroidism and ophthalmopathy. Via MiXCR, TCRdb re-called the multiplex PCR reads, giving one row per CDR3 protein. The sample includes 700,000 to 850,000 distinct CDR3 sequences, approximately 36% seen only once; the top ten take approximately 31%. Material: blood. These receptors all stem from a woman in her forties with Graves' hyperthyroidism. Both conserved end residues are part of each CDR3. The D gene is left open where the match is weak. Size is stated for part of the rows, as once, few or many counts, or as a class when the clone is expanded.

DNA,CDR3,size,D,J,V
TGTGCCATCAGTGACCCCAGGGTAAACACTGAAGCTTTCTTT,CAISDPRVNTEAFF,many,.,TRBJ1-1,TRBV10-3
TGCAGTGCTTTGACAAGAGACAATGAGCAGTTCTTC,CSALTRDNEQFF,.,.,TRBJ2-1,TRBV20-1
TGTGCCAGCAGTTTATCGACAACTGGAAATTCACCCCTCCACTTT,CASSLSTTGNSPLHF,few,.,TRBJ1-6,TRBV27
TGCAGTGCCGACGCCGGGGGGGCAGGAGGCTACATCTTC,CSADAGGAGGYIF,.,.,TRBJ1-2,TRBV20-1
TGTGCCAGCAGTTTAGTCCCAGGGGGCGAATACGAGCAGTACTTC,CASSLVPGGEYEQYF,.,TRBD1,TRBJ2-7,TRBV27
TGCAGCGGGGAGCCACCACTTAGCACAGATACGCAGTATTTT,CSGEPPLSTDTQYF,.,.,TRBJ2-3,TRBV29-1
TGCAGCGTTGTGCCGGCTAGCGGGAGTTACGAGCAGTACTTC,CSVVPASGSYEQYF,few,TRBD2,TRBJ2-7,TRBV29-1
TGTGCCAGCAGTCAAGGGACCGGGCCCCAAGAGACCCAGTACTTC,CASSQGTGPQETQYF,few,.,TRBJ2-5,TRBV12-3/TRBV12-4
TGTGCCAGCAGCGTTCAGGGATCCTATGGCTACACCTTC,CASSVQGSYGYTF,.,.,TRBJ1-2,TRBV5-5
TGTGCCAGCAGTCGGACACTAAACACCATATATTTT,CASSRTLNTIYF,many,.,TRBJ1-3,TRBV12-3/TRBV12-4
TGCAGTGCTAGTCCCCGAATCGGCGGAAACACCATATATTTT,CSASPRIGGNTIYF,.,.,TRBJ1-3,TRBV20-1
TGTGCCAGCAGTTGGACTAGCCTCGGCGGGGAGCTGTTTTTT,CASSWTSLGGELFF,many,TRBD2,TRBJ2-2,TRBV2
TGCAGTGCGGGAAATGCAAGGGGGGACCAAGAGACCCAGTACTTC,CSAGNARGDQETQYF,.,.,TRBJ2-5,TRBV20-1
TGTGCCAGCAGCCTTCAGCGGGATCGAGATACGCAGTATTTT,CASSLQRDRDTQYF,.,TRBD2,TRBJ2-3,TRBV7-2
TGTGCCAGCACGCGGGATGTATCCTACGAGCAGTACTTC,CASTRDVSYEQYF,.,.,TRBJ2-7,TRBV6-6
TGTGCCAGCAGCTCGGGACAGGAAGTCGGCTATGGCTACACCTTC,CASSSGQEVGYGYTF,many,TRBD1,TRBJ1-2,TRBV11-1
TGTGCCAGCAGTTTATCAGCCCTAGGTCAGCCCCAGCATTTT,CASSLSALGQPQHF,many,.,TRBJ1-5,TRBV12-3/TRBV12-4
TGTGCCAGCAGGTTCGGGGAGACCCAGTACTTC,CASRFGETQYF,many,.,TRBJ2-5,TRBV7-3
TGCGCTAGCAGCTTGGCTCCGGGGGAAGCTGGTCAGCCCCAGCATTTT,CASSLAPGEAGQPQHF,.,.,TRBJ1-5,TRBV5-1
TGTGCCAGCAGGAGGACGGCCGGGACCCAGTACTTC,CASRRTAGTQYF,.,.,TRBJ2-5,TRBV2
TGTGCTAGTGGTTACGACAGCAACTATGGCTACACCTTC,CASGYDSNYGYTF,.,.,TRBJ1-2,TRBV7-9
TGCGCCAGCAGTGAGGGCCTTAGCTCCTACGAGCAGTACTTC,CASSEGLSSYEQYF,.,.,TRBJ2-7,TRBV10-1
TGTGCCAGCAGCCTTATGACAGGTCCCTACGAGCAGTACTTC,CASSLMTGPYEQYF,few,.,TRBJ2-7,TRBV7-2
TGTGCCAGCATGAAGGGTCAGAACACTGAAGCTTTCTTT,CASMKGQNTEAFF,few,.,TRBJ1-1,TRBV6-5
TGTGCCAGCAGCGTTCCTTTAATCTATAATTCACCCCTCCACTTT,CASSVPLIYNSPLHF,many,.,TRBJ1-6,TRBV7-3
TGTGCCATCAGTGATCCCAACGCCCGACAGATGGCTGGGGCCAACGTCCTGACTTTC,CAISDPNARQMAGANVLTF,many,.,TRBJ2-6,TRBV10-3
TGTGCCAGCAGGCCGGCAGGGGTGCACGAGCAGTACTTC,CASRPAGVHEQYF,.,.,TRBJ2-7,TRBV6-5
TGCAGCGTTGTGGGGGACCAATCCGGCCCATATGGCTACACCTTC,CSVVGDQSGPYGYTF,many,.,TRBJ1-2,TRBV29-1
TGTGCCAGCACGGACAGGGAGTTTAGCACAGATACGCAGTATTTT,CASTDREFSTDTQYF,.,TRBD1,TRBJ2-3,TRBV2
TGTGCTAGATCGGACCCCTATAGCAATCAGCCCCAGCATTTT,CARSDPYSNQPQHF,.,.,TRBJ1-5,TRBV25-1
TGTGCCAGCATCCTGACCCGGGGTGGCACTGAAGCTTTCTTT,CASILTRGGTEAFF,many,.,TRBJ1-1,TRBV7-2
TGTGCCAGCAGTTTTTTGTGGCAGCAGCATAGCAATCAGCCCCAGCATTTT,CASSFLWQQHSNQPQHF,few,.,TRBJ1-5,TRBV12-3/TRBV12-4
TGTGCTAGCAGCTTATGGGCAGGGCAGGAGACCCAGTACTTC,CASSLWAGQETQYF,many,.,TRBJ2-5,TRBV7-7
TGTGCCAGTACGATGGACGAAGGGTATCAGCCCCAGCATTTT,CASTMDEGYQPQHF,many,.,TRBJ1-5,TRBV19
TGTGCCAGCAGCCCTCGGGTCGGAATGAACACTGAAGCTTTCTTT,CASSPRVGMNTEAFF,.,.,TRBJ1-1,TRBV3-1
TGTGCCAGCAGTTCTCCCGGCTCCGCAGGGGGCTACGAGCAGTACTTC,CASSSPGSAGGYEQYF,few,TRBD1,TRBJ2-7,TRBV12-3/TRBV12-4
TGTGCCACCAGTGAAGGGCCTTCTAACTATGGCTACACCTTC,CATSEGPSNYGYTF,many,.,TRBJ1-2,TRBV24-1
TGTGCCAGCAGCGCCCTTAGCGGGAGGGCCGGAGAGCAGTTCTTC,CASSALSGRAGEQFF,.,TRBD2,TRBJ2-1,TRBV9
TGTGCCAGCAGCTTGAGCGGTGAAGCTTTCTTT,CASSLSGEAFF,many,.,TRBJ1-1,TRBV7-9
TGTGCCAGCAGCTCCCTCGGCAGGGGGAACACTGAAGCTTTCTTT,CASSSLGRGNTEAFF,.,.,TRBJ1-1,TRBV7-3
TGCGCCAGCAGCCAAGTTTGGGGACAGGGAGGTGAAAAACTGTTTTTT,CASSQVWGQGGEKLFF,.,TRBD1,TRBJ1-4,TRBV4-1
TGTGCCAGCAGCTGGACTAGCGGGGTTTACGAGCAGTACTTC,CASSWTSGVYEQYF,many,TRBD2,TRBJ2-7,TRBV13
TGTGCCAACCGGGACAGGGGGCGCGTTTGGGATGAAAAACTGTTTTTT,CANRDRGRVWDEKLFF,many,TRBD1,TRBJ1-4,TRBV6-5
TGCAGCGTTGAAGTAGGGGGAAACACCGGGAAGCTGTTTTTT,CSVEVGGNTGKLFF,.,.,TRBJ2-2,TRBV29-1
TGTGCCAGCAGTGCTGGGCGGGGGGCGCAGGGAGAGACCCAGTACTTC,CASSAGRGAQGETQYF,.,TRBD2,TRBJ2-5,TRBV6-1
TGCGCCAGCATGATGGCAGGGAAAGAGACCCAGTACTTC,CASMMAGKETQYF,many,.,TRBJ2-5,TRBV10-2
TGTGCCAGCAGCGAAGCCGGGACTTACGAGCAGTACTTC,CASSEAGTYEQYF,few,.,TRBJ2-7,TRBV7-9
TGCAGCGTTGTCGGGGACACCGGGGAGCTGTTTTTT,CSVVGDTGELFF,.,.,TRBJ2-2,TRBV29-1
TGTGCCATCAGGGAGAACACCGGGGCCAACGTCCTGACTTTC,CAIRENTGANVLTF,.,.,TRBJ2-6,TRBV10-3